Here is one TCR beta chain with its context. Its antigen is not identified. These data belong to a study of identical twins. Overall study results and limits: Partly confounded zero-insertion analyses could result from invariant MAIT and iNKT cells.

All donors were healthy, and all were Caucasian. The CDR3 totals 12 residues. V was clipped by 1 base and J by 10 bases, with 5 bases between them. Germline V lookup: CDR1 LGHDT, CDR2 YNNKEL (reference sequence). Unique molecular identifiers were in the cDNA, with template-switch universal primer binding. TCRdb fed the 5' RACE reads into MiXCR, producing one record per CDR3 protein. The repertoire includes 1,800,000 or so distinct CDR3 sequences, less than 35% of them detected once, and about 0.27% sits in the top ten. V is TRBV3-1 and J is TRBJ1-6; D not certain. The TCR originated in a newborn girl in good health. The material sequenced was cord blood. The chain's CDR3 is CASSQVESPLHF. CDR3 DNA: TGTGCCAGCAGCCAAGTCGAATCACCCCTCCACTTT.